Listed here are 18 T cell receptor beta chains from one sample, sequenced in a study of blood T cell repertoires in COVID-19. Sequencing was performed with immunoSEQ multiplex PCR; in TCRdb, only in-frame clones are kept and a portion is missing. The repertoire holds 390,000 or so clones, with around nine tenths as singletons. The sample comprised PBMCs or T cells enriched from blood (not recorded which). The receptors were sampled from a woman aged 45-65 years who had recovered from COVID-19.

The chain has TRBV5-1 and TRBJ2-5; 7 bases align to TRBD1. The V gene's germline CDR1 is SGHRS and CDR2 YFSETQ. The CDR3 is 17 residues long. With V trimmed by 4 bases and J by 5 bases, 17 bases remained unmatched. CDR3 bases: TGCGCCAGCAGCGAGGTTGTCCGGAGAGGGGGCTTGGAGACCCAGTACTTC. Its translation: CASSEVVRRGGLETQYF.

The chain couples TRBV19 to TRBJ2-6; D may be TRBD2 (8 bases). Trimming took off 3 bases at V and 2 bases at J, with 17 bases between the two ends. Germline CDR1 is LNHDA and CDR2 is SQIVND (reference sequence). The CDR3 spans 18 residues. The CDR3: CASSIQAGGLAGANVLTF. The CDR3, as DNA: TGTGCCAGTAGTATTCAAGCAGGGGGACTAGCTGGGGCCAACGTCCTGACTTTC.

V and J are TRBV7-3 and TRBJ2-1, with TRBD2 matching 12 bases. The CDR3 is made up of 15 amino acids. The germline V gene encodes CDR1 SGHTA and CDR2 FQGTGA. V lost 5 bases, J lost 9 bases, and 8 bases stayed unmatched. The DNA of the CDR3 is TGTGCCAGCAGCCCGGCTAGCGGGGGGGCGGCTGAGCAGTTCTTC. It codes for CASSPASGGAAEQFF.

The rearrangement links TRBV30 to TRBJ1-5, with D uncertain. The CDR3 loop spans 13 amino acids. Trimming pared 2 bases from V and 0 bases from J, leaving 5 bases between. Germline V gene lookup returns CDR1 GTSNPN and CDR2 SVGIG (reference sequence). Here the CDR3 reads CAWSQNSNQPQHF. CDR3 sequence (DNA): TGTGCCTGGAGTCAGAATAGCAATCAGCCCCAGCATTTT.

The gene calls are TRBV7-2 and TRBJ1-5, with D possibly matching TRBD1 (5 bases). Germline V CDR1 and CDR2: SGHTA, FQGNSA. With 4 bases removed from V and 2 bases from J, the gap between germline ends came to 12 bases. The CDR3 runs to 15 residues. The CDR3: CASSSPGKGNQPQHF. CDR3 bases: TGTGCCAGCAGCTCCCCAGGGAAGGGCAATCAGCCCCAGCATTTT.

The gene calls are TRBV4-1 and TRBJ1-1; unclear D gene. Deletions cut 0 bases from V and 6 bases from J, with 11 bases between. Germline lookup yields CDR1 MGHRA and CDR2 YSYEKL. CDR3 size: 14 residues. CDR3 coding DNA: TGCGCCAGCAGCCAAGATCGGGGTAGAGCTGAAGCTTTCTTT. Protein sequence: CASSQDRGRAEAFF.

The chain uses TRBV28 and TRBJ2-3; 11 positions match TRBD2. The ends lost 5 bases at V and 7 bases at J; junction bases unmatched: 8. Germline-derived CDR1 and CDR2 are MDHEN and SYDVKM. The length of the CDR3 is 15 residues. The CDR3 DNA follows: TGTGCCAGCAGTCGAATAGCGGGGGGGCACAATACGCAGTATTTT. It is translated as CASSRIAGGHNTQYF.

The chain's CDR3 is CASSPLGLAGGENSYNEQFF. In nucleotides, the CDR3 is TGTGCCAGCAGCCCCTTGGGACTAGCGGGGGGGGAGAACTCCTACAATGAGCAGTTCTTC. The V gene is TRBV9, the J gene TRBJ2-1; the match to TRBD2 covers 16 bases. The length of the CDR3 is 20 residues. V lost 4 bases and J lost 0; bases outside the gene matches: 10. The germline V gene has CDR1 SGDLS and CDR2 YYNGEE.

The chain combines TRBV6-1 with TRBJ1-6, with 8 bases identical to TRBD1. With V trimmed by 3 bases and J by 8 bases, 6 bases remained unmatched. The CDR3 loop spans 15 amino acids. Looked up from germline, CDR1 is MNHNS and CDR2 is SASEGT. CDR3 nucleotides: TGTGCCAGCAGTGACCAGGGGGCAGGGTATTCACCCCTCCACTTT. Translating it yields CASSDQGAGYSPLHF.

The chain couples TRBV18 to TRBJ1-5; TRBD1 agrees at 7 bases. Losses at the gene ends were 8 bases for V and 2 bases for J; bases not matched to a gene: 15. The CDR3 consists of 17 residues. Germline CDR1 and CDR2: KGHSH and LQKENI. Here the CDR3 DNA reads TGTGCCAGCCCGAGACAGGGTTGGGTTACGGGCAATCAGCCCCAGCATTTT. Amino acids: CASPRQGWVTGNQPQHF. Using reference TRBV18 and TRBJ1-5 for the parts outside the CDR3, the full variable domain is NAGVMQNPRHLVRRRGQEARLRCSPMKGHSHVYWYRQLPEEGLKFMVYLQKENIIDESGMPKERFSAEFPKEGPSILRIQQVVRGDSAAYFCASPRQGWVTGNQPQHFGDGTRLSIL.

V is TRBV19 and J is TRBJ2-2; possible D gene TRBD1, 5 bases. Trimming took off 5 bases at V and 6 bases at J, with 10 bases between the two ends. Germline assignment: CDR1 LNHDA and CDR2 SQIVND (reference sequence). There are 13 residues in the CDR3. The CDR3 DNA reads as TGTGCCAGTAGTGTGACAGCTGCCGGGGAGCTGTTTTTT. It translates to CASSVTAAGELFF.

The chain uses TRBV18 and TRBJ2-7; no definite D call. Trimming cost V 4 bases and J 3 bases, with 19 bases left between them. In germline, CDR1 is KGHSH, CDR2 LQKENI. This CDR3 has 16 residues. The CDR3 DNA sequence: TGTGCCAGCTCACTACTTTCGGCAGGCCAATTCTACGAGCAGTACTTC. The encoded protein is CASSLLSAGQFYEQYF.

The V call is TRBV20-1, the J call TRBJ1-5; D might be TRBD1 (5 bases). The CDR3 has 17 amino acids. The germline V gene encodes CDR1 DFQATT and CDR2 SNEGSKA (reference sequence). The ends were cut back, 3 bases at V and 5 bases at J, with 23 bases in the middle. The CDR3 DNA reads TGCAGTGCTAGTCAGGAGCGCGGCAGGGTGGGTCATCAGCCCCAGCATTTT. Translation: CSASQERGRVGHQPQHF.

The V and J genes are TRBV19 and TRBJ1-6, with 7 bases identical to TRBD1. The V and J ends lost 7 bases and 1 base, in that order; junction bases with no gene match: 7. The V gene's germline CDR1 is LNHDA and CDR2 SQIVND (reference sequence). The CDR3 consists of 16 residues. The CDR3 nucleotides are TGTGCCAGTACTACACGGGACAGATCCTATAATTCACCCCTCCACTTT. This encodes CASTTRDRSYNSPLHF.

The genes are TRBV4-1 and TRBJ1-1; TRBD1 matches 8 bases. Looked up from germline, CDR1 is MGHRA and CDR2 is YSYEKL. V was pared by 6 bases and J by 4 bases, with 7 bases of the junction left unmatched. The CDR3 is made up of 14 amino acids. CDR3 nucleotide sequence: TGCGCCAGCAGTTGGACAGGGCAAGGCACTGAAGCTTTCTTT. It codes for CASSWTGQGTEAFF.

This clone has just one count. The chain carries TRBV6-5 and TRBJ1-1; D is perhaps TRBD1 (5 bases). The length of the CDR3 is 15 residues. V was pared by 8 bases and J by 4 bases, with 20 bases between. Germline values: CDR1 MNHEY, CDR2 SVGAGI. This CDR3 is CASLRRTGLRTEAFF. In DNA, the CDR3 is TGTGCCAGCCTACGGCGCACAGGTCTTCGCACTGAAGCTTTCTTT.

The rearrangement uses TRBV18 and TRBJ2-7, with no clear D. CDR3 length: 14 amino acids. Germline V CDR1 and CDR2: KGHSH, LQKENI. Trimming removed 0 bases from V and 6 bases from J, with 12 bases in between. The CDR3, as DNA: TGTGCCAGCTCACCACCGCGCGCCAGAGGCGAGCAGTACTTC. It encodes CASSPPRARGEQYF. Drawing the rest from reference TRBV18 and TRBJ2-7, the complete variable domain is NAGVMQNPRHLVRRRGQEARLRCSPMKGHSHVYWYRQLPEEGLKFMVYLQKENIIDESGMPKERFSAEFPKEGPSILRIQQVVRGDSAAYFCASSPPRARGEQYFGPGTRLTVT.

This clone turned up a few times. The V call is TRBV28, the J call TRBJ1-4, with TRBD1 matching 10 bases. The CDR3 is 15 residues long. Germline V gene sequence: CDR1 MDHEN, CDR2 SYDVKM. V shed 7 bases and J 7 bases; nucleotides not matched to a gene: 9. The chain's CDR3 is CASKTGGELSEKLFF. CDR3 DNA: TGTGCCAGCAAGACAGGGGGCGAACTCAGTGAAAAACTGTTTTTT.